This T cell receptor beta chain emerged from a study of patients and donors after allogeneic stem cell transplantation. Trimming stripped 3 bases from V and 2 bases from J, with 15 bases between. The CDR3 is 16 amino acids. Per the germline V gene, CDR1 is SGHAT and CDR2 is FQNNGV. TCRdb reprocessed the RT-PCR reads with MiXCR, giving one entry per CDR3 protein. The table lists about 200,000 distinct CDR3 sequences, about 38% of them singletons. The sequenced sample consisted of blood, either unsorted or a sorted T cell fraction (not recorded which). The genes are TRBV11-2 and TRBJ2-3; D may match TRBD1 or TRBD2 (5 bases each). This sequence originates from a human donor who was either an allogeneic HSCT recipient or a stem cell or donor lymphocyte infusion donor (not recorded which). It is not recorded whose cells these are; they may come from a transplant donor. The CDR3 spells CASSFHGTLDTDTQYF. In DNA form, the CDR3 reads TGTGCCAGCAGCTTCCACGGGACCCTTGACACAGATACGCAGTATTTT.